These 5 T cell receptor beta chains were sequenced from one sample in a study of CD8+ T cells in alopecia areata. RNA extraction and reverse transcription yielded cDNA as sequencing template. Assay used: immunoSEQ multiplex PCR; TCRdb lists only in-frame clones, some missing. Among 150,000 to 200,000 clones, nearly 60% were seen once, and the ten largest hold about 5%. The treatment is: oral pan-JAK inhibitor, 5-10 mg twice daily. Sequences were derived from CD4+ T cells sorted from blood, sampled at week 24, from a patient treated with tofacitinib. The receptors originated from a human donor with alopecia areata.

The V gene is TRBV29-1, the J gene TRBJ2-5; 7 nucleotides line up with TRBD1. With the DNA end fitting TRBJ2-7 better, the J assignment may be wrong. The germline V gene has CDR1 SQVTM and CDR2 ANQGSEA. This CDR3 has 12 amino acids. The CDR3 loop is CSVRTGAYEQYF. CDR3 bases: TGCAGCGTTAGAACAGGGGCCTACGAGCAGTACTTC.

The J gene is TRBJ2-5, the V gene TRBV5-1; 10 nucleotides align to TRBD2. This CDR3 has 16 amino acids. The ends lost 2 bases at V and 4 bases at J; junction bases unmatched: 8. CDR1 is SGHRS and CDR2 is YFSETQ in the germline V gene. The CDR3 sequence is CASSFPSGRAVETQYF. CDR3 sequence (DNA): TGCGCCAGCAGCTTCCCGAGCGGGAGGGCCGTAGAGACCCAGTACTTC. The full variable domain, in which reference TRBV5-1 and TRBJ2-5 provide the parts outside the CDR3, is KAGVTQTPRYLIKTRGQQVTLSCSPISGHRSVSWYQQTPGQGLQFLFEYFSETQRNKGNFPGRFSGRQFSNSRSEMNVSTLELGDSALYLCASSFPSGRAVETQYFGPGTRLLVL.

This clone was observed a few times. The junction and the germline gene differ at one end; a read error may be behind it. The V gene is TRBV7-2, the J gene TRBJ1-4, with D tentatively TRBD1 (5 bases). Germline V CDR1 and CDR2: SGHTA, FQGNSA. CDR3 size: 16 residues. CDR3 amino acids: CASRLGFGTADEKLFF. In nucleotides, the CDR3 is TGTGCCAGCAGGTTAGGGTTTGGGACGGCCGATGAAAAACTGTTTTTT. Filled out from reference TRBV7-2 and TRBJ1-4, the complete variable domain reads GAGVSQSPSNKVTEKGKDVELRCDPISGHTALYWYRQSLGQGLEFLIYFQGNSAPDKSGLPSDRFSAERTGGSVSTLTIQRTQQEDSAVYLCASRLGFGTADEKLFFGSGTQLSVL.

V is TRBV23-1 and J is TRBJ2-3; D unclear. TRBV23-1 is an ORF, with its function uncertain. This CDR3 contains 15 residues. V lost 4 bases and J lost 6, with 17 bases in between. CDR3 amino acids: CASSLGSPAGDTQYF. DNA of the CDR3: TGCGCCAGCAGTCTAGGGTCGCCCGCTGGGGATACGCAGTATTTT.

This chain links TRBV6-5 with TRBJ2-1; perhaps D is TRBD1 or TRBD2 (6 bases each). V was shortened by 2 bases and J by 8 bases, with 16 bases between the two germline ends. Germline assignment: CDR1 MNHEY and CDR2 SVGAGI. The CDR3 consists of 15 residues. Here the CDR3 reads CASSYVKGGRDEQFF. CDR3 coding DNA: TGTGCCAGCAGTTACGTCAAGGGGGGTCGAGATGAGCAGTTCTTC.